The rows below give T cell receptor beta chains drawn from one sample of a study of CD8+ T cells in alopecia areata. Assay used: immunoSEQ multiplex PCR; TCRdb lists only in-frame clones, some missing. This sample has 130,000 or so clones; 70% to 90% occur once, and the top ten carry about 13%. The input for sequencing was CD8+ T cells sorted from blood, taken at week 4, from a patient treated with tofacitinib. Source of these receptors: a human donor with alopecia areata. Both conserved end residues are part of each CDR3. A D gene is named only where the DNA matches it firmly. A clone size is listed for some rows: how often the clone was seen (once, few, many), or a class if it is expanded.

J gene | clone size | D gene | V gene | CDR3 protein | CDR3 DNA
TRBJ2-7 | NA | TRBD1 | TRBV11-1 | CASRGQDSYEQYF | TGTGCCAGCAGGGGACAGGACTCCTACGAGCAGTACTTC
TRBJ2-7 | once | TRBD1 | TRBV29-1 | CSVETGQGTYEQYF | TGCAGCGTTGAGACGGGACAGGGCACGTACGAGCAGTACTTC
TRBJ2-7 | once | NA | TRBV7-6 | CASSLGIGPQYEQYF | TGTGCCAGCAGCTTAGGGATAGGGCCTCAATACGAGCAGTACTTC
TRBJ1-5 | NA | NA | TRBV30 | CAWSRIRNQPQHF | TGTGCCTGGAGCCGGATACGCAATCAGCCCCAGCATTTT
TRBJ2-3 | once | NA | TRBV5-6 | CASSLPGAFTDTQYF | TGTGCCAGCAGCTTACCGGGAGCCTTCACAGATACGCAGTATTTT
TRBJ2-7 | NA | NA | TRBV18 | CASSPYLSYEQYF | TGTGCCAGCTCACCCTACCTCTCCTACGAGCAGTACTTC
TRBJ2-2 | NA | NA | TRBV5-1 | CASSVRGQRDTGELFF | TGCGCCAGCAGCGTCCGCGGACAGAGAGACACCGGGGAGCTGTTTTTT
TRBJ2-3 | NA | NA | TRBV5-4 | CASSLGLAGGTDTQYF | TGTGCCAGCAGCTTGGGTCTAGCAGGAGGAACAGATACGCAGTATTTT
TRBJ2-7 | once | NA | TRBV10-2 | CASGSYEQYF | TGCGCCAGTGGCTCCTACGAGCAGTACTTC
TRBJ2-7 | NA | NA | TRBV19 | CASSIMVTDYEQYF | TGTGCCAGTAGTATAATGGTTACGGACTACGAGCAGTACTTC
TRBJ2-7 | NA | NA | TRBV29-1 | CSVEGGFYEQYF | TGCAGCGTTGAAGGGGGGTTCTACGAGCAGTACTTC
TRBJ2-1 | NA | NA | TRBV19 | CASTSTYNEQFF | TGTGCCAGTACCTCTACCTACAATGAGCAGTTCTTC
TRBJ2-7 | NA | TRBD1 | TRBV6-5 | CASSTLTGNYEQYF | TGTGCCAGCAGTACCCTGACAGGGAACTACGAGCAGTACTTC
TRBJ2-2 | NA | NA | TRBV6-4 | CASSEAITGELFF | TGTGCCAGCAGTGAGGCGATCACCGGGGAGCTGTTTTTT
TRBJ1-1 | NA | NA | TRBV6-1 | CASSSAGPMNTEAFF | TGTGCCAGCAGCTCCGCAGGACCTATGAACACTGAAGCTTTCTTT
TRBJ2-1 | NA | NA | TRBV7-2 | CASSFGKSSYNEQFF | TGTGCCAGCAGCTTTGGGAAGAGCTCCTACAATGAGCAGTTCTTC
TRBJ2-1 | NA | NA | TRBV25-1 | CASSVSSLPYNEQFF | TGTGCCAGCAGTGTATCTTCCCTTCCTTACAATGAGCAGTTCTTC
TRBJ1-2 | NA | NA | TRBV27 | CASSYEQFGYGYTF | TGTGCCAGCAGTTATGAACAATTCGGCTATGGCTACACCTTC
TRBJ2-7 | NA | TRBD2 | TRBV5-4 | CASSFSGGNEQYF | TGTGCCAGCAGCTTCAGCGGGGGAAACGAGCAGTACTTC
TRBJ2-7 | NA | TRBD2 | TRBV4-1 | CASSQDGAGLYEQYF | TGCGCCAGCAGCCAAGACGGAGCGGGACTCTACGAGCAGTACTTC
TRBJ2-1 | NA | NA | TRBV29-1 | CSVPRVTSSYNEQFF | TGCAGCGTACCCCGGGTGACTAGCTCCTACAATGAGCAGTTCTTC
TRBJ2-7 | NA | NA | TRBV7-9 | CASSSLDEQYF | TGTGCCAGCAGCTCCCTTGACGAGCAGTACTTC
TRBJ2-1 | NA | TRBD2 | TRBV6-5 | CASSQSLAEYNEQFF | TGTGCCAGCTCCCAGTCACTAGCGGAATACAATGAGCAGTTCTTC
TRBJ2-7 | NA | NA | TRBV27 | CASSKTGPESYEQYF | TGTGCCAGCAGTAAAACGGGACCCGAATCCTACGAGCAGTACTTC
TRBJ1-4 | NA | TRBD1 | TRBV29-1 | CSVSGQGATNEKLFF | TGCAGCGTGAGCGGACAGGGAGCAACTAATGAAAAACTGTTTTTT
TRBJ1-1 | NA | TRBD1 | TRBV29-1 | CSVHSGGKMNTEAFF | TGCAGCGTTCATTCAGGGGGCAAGATGAACACTGAAGCTTTCTTT
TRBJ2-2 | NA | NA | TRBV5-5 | CASSLDRNTGELFF | TGTGCCAGCAGCTTGGACAGAAACACCGGGGAGCTGTTTTTT
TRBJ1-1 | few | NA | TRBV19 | CASSIEGRGTEAFF | TGTGCCAGTAGTATAGAAGGGCGGGGCACTGAAGCTTTCTTT
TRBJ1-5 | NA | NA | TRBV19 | CASSGADGQPQHF | TGTGCCAGCAGTGGGGCCGATGGACAGCCCCAGCATTTT
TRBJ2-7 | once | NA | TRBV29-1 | CSVESDTYEQYF | TGCAGCGTTGAGTCCGACACTTACGAGCAGTACTTC